These 10 T cell receptor beta chains originate from one sample sequenced in a study of Graves' ophthalmopathy and Graves' hyperthyroidism. For repertoire sequencing, the TCR beta CDR3 regions were amplified from RNA transcripts. Amplification began with first-round RT-PCR using HTBI primers, then second-round multiplex PCR was performed. MiXCR, run by TCRdb on the multiplex PCR reads, gives a single entry per CDR3 protein. The sample lists around 1.1 million distinct CDR3 sequences; about two fifths were seen once. The sequencing input was peripheral blood or thyroid tissue (not recorded which). The receptors derive from an adult man with Graves' hyperthyroidism.

This clonotype was seen many times. The V call is TRBV19, the J call TRBJ1-6; D not resolved. The CDR3 runs to 14 residues. Germline V gene sequence: CDR1 LNHDA, CDR2 SQIVND (reference sequence). Trimming removed 5 bases at V and 0 bases at J, with 5 bases between. The CDR3 sequence is CASSEVSYNSPLHF. CDR3 nucleotides: TGTGCCAGTAGTGAGGTCTCCTATAATTCACCCCTCCACTTT.

The chain uses TRBV7-9 and TRBJ1-3, with D perhaps TRBD1 (5 bases). Germline loops: CDR1 SEHNR, CDR2 FQNEAQ (reference sequence). The ends were cut back, 5 bases at V and 0 bases at J, with 14 bases in the middle. This CDR3 is built from 16 residues. The CDR3 nucleotides are TGTGCCAGCAGCCCGGGGACGGCCAACTCTGGAAACACCATATATTTT. Translated: CASSPGTANSGNTIYF.

The gene calls are TRBV7-9 and TRBJ2-3; the D is unclear. V was shortened by 4 bases and J by 2 bases, with 13 bases between the two germline ends. CDR3 size: 15 residues. Germline CDR1 and CDR2: SEHNR and FQNEAQ (reference sequence). The CDR3 DNA reads TGTGCCAGCAGCTCCAGGACCGGAGTCACAGATACGCAGTATTTT. Translated: CASSSRTGVTDTQYF.

This chain uses TRBV6-5 with TRBJ2-7; 9 nucleotides line up with TRBD1. With V trimmed by 0 bases and J by 7 bases, 10 bases remained unmatched. Germline assignment: CDR1 MNHEY and CDR2 SVGAGI. The CDR3 extends over 16 amino acids. CDR3 nucleotides: TGTGCCAGCAGTTACTCGAGGGCTGACAGGGGGGGTGAGCAGTACTTC. Its protein product is CASSYSRADRGGEQYF.

This clonotype was seen ten or more times. The gene calls are TRBV29-1 and TRBJ2-5; D gene ambiguous. There are 10 residues in the CDR3. With 8 bases removed from V and 3 bases from J, the gap between germline ends came to 7 bases. Germline loops: CDR1 SQVTM, CDR2 ANQGSEA. Written as DNA, the CDR3 is TGCAGCCTGAGAGAAGAGACCCAGTACTTC. Its protein product is CSLREETQYF.

This clonotype has a count of ten or more. The chain combines TRBV7-9 with TRBJ1-6, with a tentative D call TRBD1 (5 bases). The V end was cut by 4 bases, the J end by 6 bases, with 10 bases between. The CDR3 is 14 amino acids. CDR1 SEHNR and CDR2 FQNEAQ come from the germline V gene (reference sequence). In nucleotides, the CDR3 is TGTGCCAGCAGCTCCGACAGTTTTAATTCACCCCTCCACTTT. Encoded protein: CASSSDSFNSPLHF. The complete variable domain, with remaining parts taken from reference TRBV7-9 and TRBJ1-6, reads DTGVSQNPRHKITKRGQNVTFRCDPISEHNRLYWYRQTLGQGPEFLTYFQNEAQLEKSRLLSDRFSAERPKGSFSTLEIQRTEQGDSAMYLCASSSDSFNSPLHFGNGTRLTVT.

This clonotype was observed once. The chain recombines TRBV7-9 with TRBJ1-2; D gene unclear. The CDR3 length is 12 residues. Germline V gene data show CDR1 as SEHNR and CDR2 as FQNEAQ (reference sequence). V lost 5 bases and J 4 bases, leaving 8 bases between the germline ends. CDR3 DNA sequence: TGTGCCAGCAGCCAACCAGCCTATGGCTACACCTTC. This codes for CASSQPAYGYTF.

This clonotype was observed a handful of times. The chain employs TRBV28 and TRBJ2-7; 9 bases match TRBD2. CDR1 is MDHEN and CDR2 is SYDVKM in the germline V gene. Unmatched junction bases numbered 8, after V lost 5 bases and J lost 6 bases. The CDR3 loop spans 14 amino acids. CDR3: CASSDAGAGGEQYF. The CDR3 DNA sequence: TGTGCCAGCAGTGACGCGGGAGCGGGGGGCGAGCAGTACTTC.

The chain links TRBV27 to TRBJ2-7; tentative D call: TRBD1 (6 bases). Trimming cost V 2 bases and J 1 base, with 12 bases left between them. This CDR3 spans 15 amino acids. Germline lookup yields CDR1 MNHEY and CDR2 SMNVEV (reference sequence). The CDR3 reads CASSLLPGESYEQYF. Written as DNA, the CDR3 is TGTGCCAGCAGTTTACTGCCAGGGGAATCCTACGAGCAGTACTTC.

This clonotype was observed a few times. The rearrangement uses TRBV4-1 and TRBJ2-7; a possible D gene is TRBD2 (5 bases). Trimming removed 1 base from V and 2 bases from J, with 12 bases in between. The CDR3 runs to 15 residues. Germline V gene lookup returns CDR1 MGHRA and CDR2 YSYEKL. DNA of the CDR3: TGCGCCAGCAGCCAAGCTCCGAGGGCTACCTACGAGCAGTACTTC. It encodes CASSQAPRATYEQYF.